This T cell receptor (beta chain) came from a study of spatial heterogeneity in lung cancer. Whole-study findings and limits: Mutation tallies in tumors tracked expanded intratumoral alpha and beta TCR counts.

From germline, CDR1 is SGHVS and CDR2 FNYEAQ. Trimming cost V 5 bases and J 1 base; bases outside gene matches: 4. This CDR3 is built from 17 residues. This clonotype is categorized as medium-sized. Its antigen remains unknown. TCRdb ran MiXCR on the 5' RACE reads and lists one entry per CDR3 protein. The sample holds about 10,000 distinct CDR3 sequences, approximately 10% seen once. As for time point: sample taken at primary tumor resection. The chain recombines TRBV7-6 with TRBJ2-1; 14 positions agree with TRBD2. Material: lung tumor tissue, obtained at surgery. This TCR was sampled from a female donor with early-stage non-small cell lung cancer. CDR3 coding DNA: TGTGCCAGCAGCATGACTAGCGGGAGGGGATCCTACAATGAGCAGTTCTTC. Translation gives CASSMTSGRGSYNEQFF.